This T cell receptor beta chain was identified during a study of Ad26.COV2.S vaccination and SARS-CoV-2 variants (dated by TCRdb to about 2021). With respect to the entire study: TCRbeta repertoire sequencing served as the tool for gauging how specific and how broad the SARS-CoV-2-reactive T cell receptors were following Ad26.COV2.S vaccination. A total of roughly 30 samples were included in the TCR-sequenced set, comprising roughly 19 Ad26.COV2.S vaccine recipients, 5 placebo recipients and 8 SARS-CoV-2 convalescent individuals. Results and caveats for the whole study, not just this receptor: The authors noted that the TCR breadth and depth analyses may have underestimated total T cell responses. Vaccine and placebo recipients had similar non-spike TCR breadth, a finding consistent with the vaccine containing only spike. Compared with placebo recipients, Ad26.COV2.S recipients showed higher spike-specific TCR breadth (P = 0.0014). After vaccination, substantial breadth of spike-specific CD8+ and CD4+ T cell responses was reported.

The immunoSEQ Assay was used to sequence TCRbeta CDR3 regions. After extraction, genomic DNA underwent amplification by bias-controlled multiplex PCR, followed by high-throughput sequencing. For the original study's pipeline: To quantify the absolute abundance of every unique TCRbeta CDR3 region, sequences were collapsed and filtered. T cell fraction was estimated by normalizing TCRbeta template counts to usable DNA, which was measured by amplifying reference genes present in all nucleated cells. Repertoire TCRs were annotated as SARS-CoV-2-specific when V gene, CDR3 amino acid sequence and J gene were exactly matched to a known reactive TCR set. The reference SARS-CoV-2 TCR set was derived from MIRA and filtered for enrichment in COVID-19-positive ImmuneCODE repertoires, a step that removed public or cross-reactive TCRs. Drawing on the MIRA antigens, annotated TCRs were analysed further at the level of specific ORF or position within ORF. Breadth was defined as the number of annotated unique rearrangements divided by the total number of unique productive rearrangements, and depth was defined as the summed frequency of the annotated unique rearrangements. Two-sided Wilcoxon rank-sum tests were used to compare TCR breadth between groups. The immuneACCESS repertoire file appears here via TCRdb, limited to in-frame rearrangements. These files lack a portion of the clones; in checked studies, under half of the deficit traces to unresolved V genes, and the cause of the others is not known. V and J calls and clone size are those listed in that table; D and trimming were worked out from the DNA. The sample records around 370,000 clones, about 91% of which are singletons. The ten top clones hold about 3.9% of the sample.

This clone was seen only once. Its antigen is not yet known. No base-level quality is on record; no much larger clone is a single base apart. Counted from cysteine to phenylalanine, this CDR3 has 13 amino acids. The CDR3 DNA has 39 bases and is translated from base 1. From a lookup of the germline V gene, CDR1 and CDR2 are SGHNT and YENEEA. The junction shows trimming of 5 bases on V and 5 bases on J, and the gene matches do not reach 4 bases of it. The intended sense of this specimen's time point label: individuals recovered from natural SARS-CoV-2 infection. This receptor chain uses TRBV11-3 and TRBJ2-7, with 9 junctional bases fitting TRBD1. This material consisted of peripheral blood, taken after recovery from COVID-19. The receptor comes from a human donor who had recovered from COVID-19. The sequenced DNA: TGTGCCAGCAGCCCGGGACAGGGAGACGAGCAGTACTTC. Its product reads: CASSPGQGDEQYF.